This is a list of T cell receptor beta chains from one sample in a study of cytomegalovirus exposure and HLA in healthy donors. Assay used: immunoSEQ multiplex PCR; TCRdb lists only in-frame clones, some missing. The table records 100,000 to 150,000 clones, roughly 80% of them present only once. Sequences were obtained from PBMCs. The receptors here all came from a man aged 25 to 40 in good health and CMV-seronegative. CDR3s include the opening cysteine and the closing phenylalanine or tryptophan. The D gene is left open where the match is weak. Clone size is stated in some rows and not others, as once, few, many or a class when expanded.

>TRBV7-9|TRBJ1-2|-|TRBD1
TGTGCCAGCAGTCTGGGGACAGGGGATCACTATGGCTACACCTTC
CASSLGTGDHYGYTF
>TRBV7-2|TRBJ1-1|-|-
TGTGCCAGCAGCTTAAGTCCGGGGATCCTGAACACTGAAGCTTTCTTT
CASSLSPGILNTEAFF
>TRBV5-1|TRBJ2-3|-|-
TGCGCCAGCAGTTGGTACAGGATGTCTAGCACAGATACGCAGTATTTT
CASSWYRMSSTDTQYF
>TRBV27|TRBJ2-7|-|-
TGTGCCAGCAGGGACCGCGGGCACCTCTACGAGCAGTACTTC
CASRDRGHLYEQYF
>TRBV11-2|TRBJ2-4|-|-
TGTGCCAGCAGCCCACAGGGTGGGGGAAACATTCAGTACTTC
CASSPQGGGNIQYF
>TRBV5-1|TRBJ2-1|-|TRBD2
TGCGCCAGCAGCTCTGGGACTAGCAGTGAGCAGTTCTTC
CASSSGTSSEQFF
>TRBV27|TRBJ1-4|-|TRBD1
TGTGCCAGCAGTTTAGGACAGGGCGGTTATGAAAAACTGTTTTTT
CASSLGQGGYEKLFF
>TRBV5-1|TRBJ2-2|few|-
TGCGCCAGCAGCTTTTCAGGGCCGAACACCGGGGAGCTGTTTTTT
CASSFSGPNTGELFF
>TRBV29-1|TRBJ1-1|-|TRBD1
TGCAGCGTCGGGACAGGGGTTGGGAACACTGAAGCTTTCTTT
CSVGTGVGNTEAFF
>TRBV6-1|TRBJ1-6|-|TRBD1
TGTGCCAGCAGTGAAGGGACAGGGAATTCACCCCTCCACTTT
CASSEGTGNSPLHF
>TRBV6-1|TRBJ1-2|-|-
TGTGCCAGCCAAACATATGACTATGGCTACACCTTC
CASQTYDYGYTF
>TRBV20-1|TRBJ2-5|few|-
TGCGCCCTCGGAGGTGGAGAGACCCAGTACTTC
CALGGGETQYF
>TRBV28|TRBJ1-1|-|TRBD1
TGTGCCAGCAGTTTAGTGGGGGCAGGGGGCACTGAAGCTTTCTTT
CASSLVGAGGTEAFF
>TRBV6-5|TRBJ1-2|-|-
TGTGCCAGCAGGGAGGGACGGTTCTATGGCTACACCTTC
CASREGRFYGYTF
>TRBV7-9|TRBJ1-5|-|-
TGTGCCAGCAGCTTAAACAACAATCAGCCCCAGCATTTT
CASSLNNNQPQHF
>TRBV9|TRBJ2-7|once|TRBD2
TGTGCCAGCAGCCCAGCAGCAGGGAGGGCCTACGAGCAGTACTTC
CASSPAAGRAYEQYF
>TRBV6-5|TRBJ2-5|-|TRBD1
TGTGCCAGCAGTAACAGGGGGTCGGGGGAGACCCAGTACTTC
CASSNRGSGETQYF